This paragraph reports one T cell receptor beta chain. Its specificity is not known. This sample is drawn from a study of radiation and T cells in renal cell carcinoma. Study outcomes and limitations: Baseline intratumoral clonotype presence is unknown without pretreatment biopsies. From baseline, blood top tumor clonotypes peaked at 2 weeks post-radiation.

Noted time point: blood 2 weeks post-SBRT. Documented treatment: 15 Gy SBRT to primary tumor, nephrectomy 4 weeks later. This renal cell carcinoma was of the clear cell type. The table came from immunoSEQ multiplex PCR; TCRdb's copy has only in-frame clones and leaves some out. The sample lists 150,000 to 160,000 clones, about 91% occurring once. This CDR3 region has 16 residues. After removal of 5 bases from V and 4 bases from J, the junction contained 12 bases not matched to a gene. Germline-derived CDR1 and CDR2 are MGHRA and YSYEKL. This chain links TRBV4-1 with TRBJ2-7; 9 bases are shared with TRBD1. Sequencing was performed on blood, taken from a patient whose treatment included radiotherapy and nephrectomy. The clonotype originates from a woman aged 50 to 60 with renal cell carcinoma. DNA of the CDR3: TGCGCCAGCAGCTACGGCCCCAGGACAGGGGCATACGAGCAGTACTTC. Translating gives CASSYGPRTGAYEQYF.